This TCR beta chain was sequenced for a study of cytomegalovirus exposure and HLA in healthy donors. Study-level background: When 398 donors were genotyped, just over 80% of them were found to fall in the Caucasian-associated ancestry cluster.

Comment on this clone: At one end the junction does not follow the germline gene, possibly because of a read error.

PCR used 60 Vbeta primers and 13 Jbeta primers. Clones were sequenced by immunoSEQ multiplex PCR, and TCRdb holds only the in-frame ones, with some missing. Of about 210,000 clones detected, almost 80% appear once; the ten largest clones hold approximately 1.8%. The TCR was taken from a male donor in good health and CMV-seronegative. Sequencing was done on a sample of PBMCs.

CDR3 in amino acids: CASLGAGQGNNGQFF. The CDR3 DNA reads as TGTGCCAGCCTGGGGGCGGGACAGGGGAACAATGGGCAGTTCTTC. The V and J genes are TRBV2 and TRBJ2-1, with 10 bases that match TRBD1. The CDR3 spans 15 residues. Germline V gives CDR1 SNHLY, CDR2 FYNNEI. The whole variable domain, remainder taken from reference TRBV2 and TRBJ2-1, is EPEVTQTPSHQVTQMGQEVILRCVPISNHLYFYWYRQILGQKVEFLVSFYNNEISEKSEIFDDQFSVERPDGSNFTLKIRSTKLEDSAMYFCASLGAGQGNNGQFFGPGTRLTVL.